The 14 T cell receptor beta chains presented below share a single source sample, sequenced in a study of regulatory T cells in long-lasting Graves disease. The time point was: persistent/refractory GD, antithyroid drugs over 5 years with positive TRAb. RNA from PBMCs was the source of the TCR library. To make TCR beta libraries, researchers used iRepertoire HTBI primers and Arm-PCR of CDR3 regions. TCRdb passed the multiplex PCR reads through MiXCR, listing each CDR3 protein once. The sample consists of roughly 470,000 distinct CDR3 sequences, around 20% of them appearing once. Sample: peripheral blood mononuclear cells (PBMCs), taken when the disease was refractory, from a patient treated with antithyroid drugs. All receptors come from a female donor with Graves disease.

The table lists this clonotype with a few counts. V usage is TRBV28 and J usage is TRBJ2-7; D is perhaps TRBD2 (6 bases). Germline CDR1 is MDHEN and CDR2 is SYDVKM. The CDR3 contains 16 residues. V was cut by 6 bases and J by 5 bases, with 23 bases left in between. The CDR3 region has the DNA TGTGCCAGCAGCTTAGTTGGCGGGGACCCCTGGAACGAGCAGTACTTC. Residues: CASSLVGGDPWNEQYF.

This clonotype has just a few counts. The gene calls are TRBV19 and TRBJ1-5; D not resolved. Trimming left V 6 bases short and J 1 base short, with 16 bases between. The CDR3 is made up of 16 amino acids. Germline V CDR1 and CDR2: LNHDA, SQIVND (reference sequence). DNA for the CDR3: TGTGCCAGTAGCCACGCTGCCGGGAGAAGCAATCAGCCCCAGCATTTT. It specifies CASSHAAGRSNQPQHF.

A few counts support this clonotype. The chain uses TRBV12-3 or TRBV12-4 and TRBJ2-2, with D possibly called TRBD1 or TRBD2 (5 bases each). CDR3 length equals 15 residues. Trimming removed 1 base at V and 7 bases at J, with 13 bases between. Written as DNA, the CDR3 is TGTGCCAGCAGTTTAGTGGGGGATCATGGCGGGGAGCTGTTTTTT. Protein: CASSLVGDHGGELFF.

The table lists this clonotype with a few counts. The rearrangement uses TRBV6-9 and TRBJ1-1, with TRBD1 matching over 11 bases. There are 17 residues in the CDR3. With V trimmed by 4 bases and J by 1 base, 8 bases remained unmatched. From germline, CDR1 is MNHGY and CDR2 SVAAGI. CDR3 in DNA: TGTGCCAGCAGTTTCGGGACAGGGGGGGTGTGGAACACTGAAGCTTTCTTT. It is translated as CASSFGTGGVWNTEAFF.

V gene TRBV7-2 combines with J gene TRBJ2-3; no reliable D call. The V gene's germline CDR1 is SGHTA and CDR2 FQGNSA. The CDR3 loop spans 14 amino acids. V was trimmed by 0 bases and J by 2 bases, leaving 6 bases between them. The CDR3 reads CASSLAKTTDTQYF. The CDR3 nucleotides are TGTGCCAGCAGCTTAGCGAAGACCACAGATACGCAGTATTTT.

Many counts were recorded for this clonotype. This chain connects TRBV2 to TRBJ1-2; no reliable D call. This CDR3 comprises 11 residues. Trimming removed 4 bases from V and 6 bases from J, with 6 bases in between. CDR1 is SNHLY and CDR2 is FYNNEI in the germline V gene. CDR3 sequence: CASSGVHGYTF. For the CDR3, the DNA is TGTGCCAGCAGTGGGGTCCATGGCTACACCTTC.

In its sample, this clonotype was seen once. A read error may account for a junction end that differs from germline. The gene calls are TRBV12-3 or TRBV12-4 and TRBJ1-2; a possible D gene is TRBD1 (5 bases). The CDR3 is 12 residues long. CDR3 nucleotide sequence: TGTGCCAGCAGTTTGGGGGACTATGGCTACGCCTTC. Amino acid sequence: CASSLGDYGYAF.

This clonotype was seen a handful of times. V gene TRBV20-1 combines with J gene TRBJ1-1, with 12 bases that match TRBD1. J gave up 6 bases and V 6 bases, and 14 bases lay outside the gene matches. CDR3 length: 16 residues. Germline V gene lookup returns CDR1 DFQATT and CDR2 SNEGSKA (reference sequence). CDR3 sequence: CSAEPGQGAKIAEAFF. CDR3 nucleotides: TGCAGTGCCGAGCCGGGACAGGGGGCTAAGATCGCTGAAGCTTTCTTT.

The V and J genes are TRBV30 and TRBJ1-6; no clear D gene. The V gene's germline CDR1 is GTSNPN and CDR2 SVGIG (reference sequence). The CDR3 extends over 14 amino acids. Deletions cut 4 bases from V and 7 bases from J, with 14 bases between. The CDR3: CAWNFGQRNSPLHF. The DNA of the CDR3 is TGTGCCTGGAATTTTGGGCAGAGAAATTCACCCCTCCACTTT.

Concerning this clonotype itself: A much larger clone differs by one base, so this may be a read error. The rearrangement links TRBV6-5 to TRBJ1-1; D remains unclear. Germline loops: CDR1 MNHEY, CDR2 SVGAGI. The length of the CDR3 is 13 residues. The CDR3 here is CACSYVWGTEAFF. DNA of the CDR3: TGTGCCTGCAGTTACGTTTGGGGTACTGAAGCTTTCTTT.

The rearrangement links TRBV14 to TRBJ2-7, with 11 bases fitting TRBD2. CDR3 length: 18 amino acids. Germline assignment: CDR1 SGHDN and CDR2 FVKESK. Germline trimming cut 0 bases from V and 1 base from J; bases unmatched to any gene: 8. CDR3 sequence: CASSQDHGTSGSSYEQYF. The CDR3 bases are TGTGCCAGCAGCCAAGACCATGGCACTAGCGGGAGTTCCTACGAGCAGTACTTC.

This clonotype showed up many times. This chain joins TRBV2 and TRBJ1-5; the D is unclear. V lost 6 bases, J lost 7 bases, and 13 bases lay in between. The germline V gene encodes CDR1 SNHLY and CDR2 FYNNEI. The CDR3 has 13 amino acids. DNA of the CDR3: TGTGCCAGCAGCGTGGACTTCTCCCAGCCCCAGCATTTT. Translating gives CASSVDFSQPQHF.

This clonotype was detected many times. The V gene is TRBV3-1, the J gene TRBJ2-4; D may be TRBD2 (6 bases). There are 16 residues in the CDR3. The V end lost 4 bases, the J end lost 8 bases, and 21 bases lay between the germline ends. Germline lookup yields CDR1 LGHDT and CDR2 YNNKEL (reference sequence). The CDR3 is CASSRAGTLGGDIQYF. CDR3 DNA sequence: TGTGCCAGCAGCCGTGCCGGGACTCTCGGGGGTGACATTCAGTACTTC. Based on the CDR3 plus reference TRBV3-1 and TRBJ2-4, the full variable domain is DTAVSQTPKYLVTQMGNDKSIKCEQNLGHDTMYWYKQDSKKFLKIMFSYNNKELIINETVPNRFSPKSPDKAHLNLHINSLELGDSAVYFCASSRAGTLGGDIQYFGAGTRLSVL.

This chain joins TRBV29-1 and TRBJ1-1; D is possibly TRBD1 (5 bases). The CDR3 totals 11 residues. The V gene's germline CDR1 is SQVTM and CDR2 ANQGSEA. DNA of the CDR3: TGCAGTTACGCGGGGGTTGCCGAAGCTTTCTTT. Translation: CSYAGVAEAFF. Full variable domain (missing parts from reference TRBV29-1 and TRBJ1-1): SAVISQKPSRDICQRGTSLTIQCQVDSQVTMMFWYRQQPGQSLTLIATANQGSEATYESGFVIDKFPISRPNLTFSTLTVSNMSPEDSSIYLCSYAGVAEAFFGQGTRLTVV.